The 26 T cell receptor beta chains below come from one sample, sequenced in a study of response to subunit inactivated influenza vaccine. TCRdb re-called the RT-PCR reads with MiXCR, one entry per CDR3 protein. There are 500,000 to 700,000 distinct CDR3 sequences in the sample; around a quarter occur only once, and around 2.8% lies in the top ten. In addition, the sample was reused for a study of T cells expressing NK-cell markers. Per that paper: As the method of synthesis, 5'RACE template switching with UMIs yielded TCR beta cDNA.

The sample consisted of CD4+ T cells sorted from PBMCs, taken about 12 days after vaccination. Receptors originate from a man aged 45-65 years who received an inactivated influenza vaccine.

J is TRBJ1-2 and V is TRBV28; D is unresolved. The germline V gene encodes CDR1 MDHEN and CDR2 SYDVKM. Trimming left V 1 base short and J 0 bases short, with 6 bases between. This CDR3 region has 14 residues. The CDR3 nucleotides read TGTGCCAGCAGTTTATATCTGACTAACTATGGCTACACCTTC. As protein: CASSLYLTNYGYTF.

This rearrangement joins TRBV18 to TRBJ2-3, with D hard to call. Trimming pared 1 base from V and 4 bases from J, leaving 6 bases between. CDR3 length: 13 amino acids. Germline CDR1 is KGHSH and CDR2 is LQKENI. The CDR3 reads CASSPHAADTQYF. The CDR3 DNA follows: TGTGCCAGCTCACCACACGCGGCAGATACGCAGTATTTT.

This clonotype was recorded a few times. The chain is built from TRBV20-1 and TRBJ2-4, with D perhaps matching TRBD1 or TRBD2 (5 bases each). Germline V lookup: CDR1 DFQATT, CDR2 SNEGSKA (reference sequence). There are 13 residues in the CDR3. Trimming pared 4 bases from V and 8 bases from J, leaving 15 bases between. CDR3 in DNA: TGCAGTGCTAAAATGGGGGTCGGGGACATTCAGTACTTC. Its protein is CSAKMGVGDIQYF.

The V call is TRBV4-3, the J call TRBJ2-6; no clear D. Trimming removed 5 bases at V and 0 bases at J, with 17 bases between. The CDR3 is 18 amino acids. Germline V gene sequence: CDR1 LGHNA, CDR2 YSLEER. In DNA, the CDR3 is TGCGCCAGCAGCAAGGAGCAGTGGGTGGACTCTGGGGCCAACGTCCTGACTTTC. Residues: CASSKEQWVDSGANVLTF.

This chain joins TRBV20-1 and TRBJ1-1; 7 bases fit TRBD1. Germline-derived CDR1 and CDR2 are DFQATT and SNEGSKA (reference sequence). Trimming at V came to 2 bases and at J to 1 base, leaving 4 bases not matched to a gene. The CDR3 loop spans 14 amino acids. The DNA for the CDR3 is TGCAGTGCTAGATCGGGACAGCAGAACACTGAAGCTTTCTTT. Its translation is CSARSGQQNTEAFF.

The chain couples TRBV5-1 to TRBJ2-2; TRBD1 is a possible D gene (6 bases). The V end was cut by 3 bases, the J end by 3 bases, with 15 bases between. The CDR3 is 16 amino acids. Per the germline V gene, CDR1 is SGHRS and CDR2 is YFSETQ. The chain's CDR3 is CASSSQGRIDTGELFF. CDR3 DNA: TGCGCCAGCAGCTCCCAGGGGCGCATAGACACCGGGGAGCTGTTTTTT.

This clonotype was observed a handful of times. The chain couples TRBV27 to TRBJ2-2, with TRBD2 matching over 14 bases. Trimming at V came to 7 bases and at J to 8 bases, leaving 6 bases not matched to a gene. This CDR3 has 15 residues. Germline CDR1 is MNHEY and CDR2 is SMNVEV (reference sequence). DNA of the CDR3: TGTGCCAGCAAGAAGGGACTAGCGGGGGATGGGGAGCTGTTTTTT. Translated, it gives CASKKGLAGDGELFF.

Details on this clonotype: Being one base from a much bigger clone, this may be a read error. The V call is TRBV4-3, the J call TRBJ2-5, with a possible D match to TRBD1 (6 bases). Per germline, CDR1 LGHNA and CDR2 YSLEER. The CDR3 runs 13 residues. The CDR3: CASSPNREETKYF. The CDR3 nucleotides are TGCGCCAGCAGCCCGAACAGGGAAGAGACCAAGTACTTC.

This clonotype was detected only a few times. The CDR3 loop reads CASSQPKRGAYNEQFF. Written as DNA, the CDR3 is TGCGCCAGCAGCCAACCTAAGCGGGGGGCTTACAATGAGCAGTTCTTC. This rearrangement joins TRBV4-1 to TRBJ2-1, with TRBD2 identical over 9 bases. CDR3 length: 16 amino acids. V was clipped by 2 bases and J by 4 bases; unmatched bases: 6. CDR1 is MGHRA, CDR2 YSYEKL, per germline.

This clonotype was seen more than once but under ten times. J is TRBJ2-4 and V is TRBV7-2; perhaps D is TRBD1 or TRBD2 (6 bases each). V was trimmed by 5 bases and J by 8 bases, leaving 13 bases between them. The CDR3 is 13 residues long. In germline, CDR1 is SGHTA, CDR2 FQGNSA. CDR3 DNA sequence: TGTGCCAGCAGCCTACGGGGGCGGGACATTCAGTACTTC. Translating gives CASSLRGRDIQYF.

This clonotype has a handful of counts. The genes are TRBV28 and TRBJ2-3; 8 bases line up with TRBD1. This CDR3 is 15 amino acids long. Unmatched junction bases numbered 10, after V lost 3 bases and J lost 8 bases. The germline CDR1 and CDR2 sequences are MDHEN and SYDVKM. Here the CDR3 reads CASSLGGRGLGTQYF. CDR3 bases: TGTGCCAGCAGTTTGGGGGGCAGGGGGCTTGGTACGCAGTATTTT.

The chain employs TRBV7-6 and TRBJ2-2, with TRBD1 identical over 9 bases. The CDR3 is made up of 15 amino acids. Germline V gene lookup returns CDR1 SGHVS and CDR2 FNYEAQ. V was clipped by 5 bases and J by 6 bases; unmatched bases: 7. The CDR3 is CASSPRTGEAGELFF. In DNA, the CDR3 is TGTGCCAGCAGCCCGCGGACAGGGGAAGCCGGGGAGCTGTTTTTT.

The chain recombines TRBV20-1 with TRBJ2-4, with D unresolved. The V end lost 0 bases, the J end lost 0 bases, and 6 bases lay between the germline ends. The CDR3 loop spans 14 amino acids. Looked up from germline, CDR1 is DFQATT and CDR2 is SNEGSKA (reference sequence). CDR3 DNA sequence: TGCAGTGCTAGAGAAGTACTAGCCAAAAACATTCAGTACTTC. Translated, it gives CSAREVLAKNIQYF.

The sample holds a few counts of this clonotype. This chain connects TRBV9 to TRBJ2-2; D unclear. Germline assignment: CDR1 SGDLS and CDR2 YYNGEE. CDR3 length: 12 amino acids. Trimming left V 3 bases short and J 7 bases short, with 7 bases between. This CDR3 reads CASSGMGGELFF. The CDR3, as DNA: TGTGCCAGCAGCGGAATGGGCGGGGAGCTGTTTTTT.

The CDR3 is CASSLALTSGYNEQFF. DNA for the CDR3: TGTGCCAGCAGCTTAGCGCTCACTAGCGGGTACAATGAGCAGTTCTTC. The chain couples TRBV7-8 to TRBJ2-1; 9 bases are a match to TRBD2. J gave up 4 bases and V 0 bases, and 4 bases lay outside the gene matches. CDR1 and CDR2 (germline): SGHVS, FQNEAQ. This CDR3 is 16 amino acids long.

The gene calls are TRBV7-9 and TRBJ2-1, with TRBD1 matching 12 bases. This CDR3 has 17 amino acids. Germline lookup yields CDR1 SEHNR and CDR2 FQNEAQ (reference sequence). J gave up 8 bases and V 4 bases, and 12 bases lay outside the gene matches. The CDR3 DNA reads TGTGCCAGCAGCTACTCCCTGGGGACAGGGGGCCGACATGAGCAGTTCTTC. This encodes CASSYSLGTGGRHEQFF.

The CDR3 DNA is TGTGCCAGCACAAGGGGACTAGCGGGGAACACAGATACGCAGTATTTT. This sequence encodes CASTRGLAGNTDTQYF. This chain uses TRBV6-2 or TRBV6-3 with TRBJ2-3, with 13 bases matching TRBD2. The germline gives CDR1 MNHEY, CDR2 SVGEGT. The length of the CDR3 is 16 residues. Losses at the gene ends were 7 bases for V and 2 bases for J; bases not matched to a gene: 6.

Details on this clonotype: One end of the junction does not line up with germline, which may come from a read error. V and J are TRBV7-8 and TRBJ2-5; no clear D gene. This CDR3 is 14 amino acids long. Germline-derived CDR1 and CDR2 are SGHVS and FQNEAQ. The CDR3 coding sequence is TGTGCCAACAGCTTAGCCCCGTACCAAGAGACCCAGTACTTC. It is translated as CANSLAPYQETQYF.

This clonotype was recorded a few times. This chain links TRBV14 with TRBJ1-1; no definite D call. Germline V gene data show CDR1 as SGHDN and CDR2 as FVKESK. V gave up 1 base and J gave up 3 bases, with 9 bases separating them. The length of the CDR3 is 14 residues. CDR3 protein: CASSQGVHHTEAFF. DNA for the CDR3: TGTGCCAGCAGCCAAGGGGTTCACCACACTGAAGCTTTCTTT.

CDR3 loop: CASSSRIGPVGSYGYTF. The CDR3 nucleotides are TGTGCCAGCAGTTCGAGGATAGGGCCAGTGGGTTCCTATGGCTACACCTTC. The chain employs TRBV28 and TRBJ1-2, with D hard to call. V dropped 4 bases and J dropped 4 bases, with 22 bases sitting between them. CDR3 length: 17 residues. The germline V gene encodes CDR1 MDHEN and CDR2 SYDVKM.

Many counts were recorded for this clonotype. The chain links TRBV4-1 to TRBJ2-3, with D possibly being TRBD2 (6 bases). V lost 4 bases, J lost 5 bases, and 13 bases lay in between. This CDR3 spans 14 amino acids. The V gene's germline CDR1 is MGHRA and CDR2 YSYEKL. Here the CDR3 DNA reads TGCGCCAGCAGCCGCGGCGGGGCCGGAGATACGCAGTATTTT. Its translation: CASSRGGAGDTQYF.

The rearrangement joins TRBV7-2 to TRBJ1-1; D gene ambiguous. Germline CDR1 reads SGHTA; CDR2 reads FQGNSA. The CDR3 extends over 15 amino acids. V lost 5 bases and J lost 0, with 13 bases in between. In DNA form, the CDR3 reads TGTGCCAGCAGCCCTAGTAGGGCCATGAACACTGAAGCTTTCTTT. Its translation is CASSPSRAMNTEAFF.

This clonotype was seen more than once but under ten times. The chain carries TRBV20-1 and TRBJ1-2; tentative D call: TRBD1 (6 bases). There are 12 residues in the CDR3. From germline, CDR1 is DFQATT and CDR2 SNEGSKA (reference sequence). V gave up 5 bases and J gave up 4 bases, with 11 bases separating them. The CDR3 nucleotides read TGCAGTGCTGGGGGGGCCGCCTATGGCTACACCTTC. This encodes CSAGGAAYGYTF.

This clonotype has just a few counts. The chain is built from TRBV2 and TRBJ2-1; D may be TRBD1 or TRBD2 (5 bases each). Trimming took 5 bases from V and 6 from J, leaving 17 bases between them. The length of the CDR3 is 15 residues. The germline CDR1 and CDR2 sequences are SNHLY and FYNNEI. CDR3 sequence (DNA): TGTGCCAGCAGTCAGGACACCCGGGGCAGCAATGAGCAGTTCTTC. This translates into CASSQDTRGSNEQFF.

V usage is TRBV29-1 and J usage is TRBJ2-5; TRBD2 is a possible D gene (6 bases). V lost 1 base to trimming and J lost 4 bases, with 13 bases between them. Germline CDR1 is SQVTM and CDR2 is ANQGSEA. The CDR3 runs to 14 residues. CDR3 DNA: TGCAGCGTTGAAGGGAGGGCTTCCCTAGAGACCCAGTACTTC. The encoded protein is CSVEGRASLETQYF.

The CDR3: CASSRTSGVTGELFF. CDR3 nucleotides: TGCGCCAGCAGCCGGACTAGCGGGGTCACCGGGGAGCTGTTTTTT. This chain uses TRBV5-1 with TRBJ2-2; TRBD2 matches at 12 bases. Looked up from germline, CDR1 is SGHRS and CDR2 is YFSETQ. This CDR3 has 15 amino acids. J was trimmed by 4 bases and V by 4 bases; bases with no gene match: 2.